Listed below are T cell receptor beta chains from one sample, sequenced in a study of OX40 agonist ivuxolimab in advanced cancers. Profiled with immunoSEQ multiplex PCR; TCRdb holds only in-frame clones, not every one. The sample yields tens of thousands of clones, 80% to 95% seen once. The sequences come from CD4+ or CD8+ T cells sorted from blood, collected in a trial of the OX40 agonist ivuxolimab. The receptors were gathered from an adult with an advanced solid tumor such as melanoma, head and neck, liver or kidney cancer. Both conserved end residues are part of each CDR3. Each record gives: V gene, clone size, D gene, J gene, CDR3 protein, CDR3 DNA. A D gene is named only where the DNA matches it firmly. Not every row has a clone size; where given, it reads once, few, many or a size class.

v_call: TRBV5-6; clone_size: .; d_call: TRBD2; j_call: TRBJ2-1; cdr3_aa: CASSLGTSGRGNEQFF; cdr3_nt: TGTGCCAGCAGCTTGGGGACTAGCGGGAGAGGCAATGAGCAGTTCTTC
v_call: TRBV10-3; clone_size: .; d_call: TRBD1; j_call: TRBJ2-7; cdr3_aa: CAITPGQGVTYEQYF; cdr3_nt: TGTGCCATCACTCCGGGACAGGGGGTCACCTACGAGCAGTACTTC
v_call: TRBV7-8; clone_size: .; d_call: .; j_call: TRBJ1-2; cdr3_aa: CASSIQGAYGYTF; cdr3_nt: TGTGCCAGCAGCATACAGGGAGCTTATGGCTACACCTTC
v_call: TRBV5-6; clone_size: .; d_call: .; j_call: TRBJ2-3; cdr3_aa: CASSFRSLDTQYF; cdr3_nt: TGTGCCAGCAGCTTCAGGTCTCTGGATACGCAGTATTTT
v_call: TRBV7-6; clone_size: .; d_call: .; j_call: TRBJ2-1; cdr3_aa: CASSVRGGDGQQENEQFF; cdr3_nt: TGTGCCAGCAGCGTCAGGGGAGGGGACGGCCAACAAGAGAATGAGCAGTTCTTC
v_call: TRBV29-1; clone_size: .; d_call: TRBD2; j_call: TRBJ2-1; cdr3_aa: CSVETSGSHEQFF; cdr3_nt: TGCAGCGTTGAAACTAGCGGGAGTCATGAGCAGTTCTTC
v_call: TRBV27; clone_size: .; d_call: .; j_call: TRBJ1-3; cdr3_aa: CASSPRHPPSSGNTIYF; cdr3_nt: TGTGCCAGCAGTCCGAGACACCCTCCGAGCTCTGGAAACACCATATATTTT
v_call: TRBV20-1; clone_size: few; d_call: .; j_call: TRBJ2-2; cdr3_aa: CSAIHTGELFF; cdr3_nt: TGCAGTGCCATCCACACCGGGGAGCTGTTTTTT
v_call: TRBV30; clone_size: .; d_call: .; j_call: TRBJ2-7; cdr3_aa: CAWSVLSGSYEQYF; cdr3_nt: TGTGCCTGGAGTGTACTTTCAGGTTCCTACGAGCAGTACTTC
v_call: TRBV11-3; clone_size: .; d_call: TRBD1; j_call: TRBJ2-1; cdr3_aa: CASSLAGQDLYNEQFF; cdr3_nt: TGTGCCAGCAGCTTAGCCGGACAGGATTTGTACAATGAGCAGTTCTTC
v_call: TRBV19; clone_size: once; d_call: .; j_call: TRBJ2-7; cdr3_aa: CASSMGPSYEQYF; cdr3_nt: TGTGCCAGTAGTATGGGTCCCTCCTACGAGCAGTACTTC
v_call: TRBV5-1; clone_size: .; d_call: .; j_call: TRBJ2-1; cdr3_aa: CASRSGLAYNEQFF; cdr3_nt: TGCGCCAGCAGGTCGGGACTCGCCTACAATGAGCAGTTCTTC
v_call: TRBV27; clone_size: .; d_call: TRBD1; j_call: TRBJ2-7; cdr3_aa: CASSLGGQVGAYEQYF; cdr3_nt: TGTGCCAGCAGTTTGGGGGGACAGGTAGGGGCCTACGAGCAGTACTTC
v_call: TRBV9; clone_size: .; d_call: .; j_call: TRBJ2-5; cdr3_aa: CASSAEAILLPQETQYF; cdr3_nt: TGTGCCAGCAGCGCGGAGGCCATACTACTACCCCAAGAGACCCAGTACTTC
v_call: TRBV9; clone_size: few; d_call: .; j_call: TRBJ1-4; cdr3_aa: CASTPDTEEKLFF; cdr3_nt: TGTGCCAGCACCCCGGACACGGAGGAAAAACTGTTTTTT
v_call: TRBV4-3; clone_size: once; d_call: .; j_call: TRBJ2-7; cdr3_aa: CASSQLLTAEQYF; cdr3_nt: TGCGCCAGCAGCCAATTGCTTACAGCGGAGCAGTACTTC
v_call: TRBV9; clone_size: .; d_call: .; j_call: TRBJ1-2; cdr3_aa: CASSDLPGRNYGYTF; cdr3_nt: TGTGCCAGCAGCGATTTGCCGGGACGGAACTATGGCTACACCTTC
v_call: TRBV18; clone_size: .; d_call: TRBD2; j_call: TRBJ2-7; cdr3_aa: CASSTLGGEVAEQYF; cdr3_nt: TGTGCCAGCTCAACCCTGGGAGGGGAGGTGGCCGAGCAGTACTTC
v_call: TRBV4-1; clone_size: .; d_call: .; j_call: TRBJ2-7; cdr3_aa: CASKSGPDEQYF; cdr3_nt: TGCGCCAGCAAAAGCGGGCCGGACGAGCAGTACTTC
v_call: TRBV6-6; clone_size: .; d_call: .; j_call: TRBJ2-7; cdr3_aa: CASSYSESYEQYF; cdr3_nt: TGTGCCAGCAGTTACTCTGAGAGCTACGAGCAGTACTTC
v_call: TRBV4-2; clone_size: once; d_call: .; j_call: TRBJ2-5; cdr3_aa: CASSPFLTGETQYF; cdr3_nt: TGTGCCAGCAGCCCATTTCTTACAGGGGAGACCCAGTACTTC
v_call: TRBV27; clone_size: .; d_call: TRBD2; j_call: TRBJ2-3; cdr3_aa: CASSLLAGTDTQYF; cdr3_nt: TGTGCCAGCAGTTTACTAGCGGGAACAGATACGCAGTATTTT
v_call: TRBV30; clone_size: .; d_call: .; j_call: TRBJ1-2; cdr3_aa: CAWSVEGVKEGYTF; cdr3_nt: TGTGCCTGGAGTGTTGAGGGGGTAAAGGAGGGCTACACCTTC
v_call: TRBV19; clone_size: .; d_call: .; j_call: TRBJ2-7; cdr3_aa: CASSMGGTNEQYF; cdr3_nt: TGTGCCAGTAGTATGGGCGGGACGAACGAGCAGTACTTC
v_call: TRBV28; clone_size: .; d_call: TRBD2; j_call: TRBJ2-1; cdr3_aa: CASSPRGGEDDNEQFF; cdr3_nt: TGTGCCAGCAGTCCCCGGGGAGGGGAGGATGACAATGAGCAGTTCTTC
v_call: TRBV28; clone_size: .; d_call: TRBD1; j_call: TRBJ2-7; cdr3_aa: CASSGGQTSYEQYF; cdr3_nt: TGTGCCAGCAGTGGGGGACAGACCTCCTACGAGCAGTACTTC
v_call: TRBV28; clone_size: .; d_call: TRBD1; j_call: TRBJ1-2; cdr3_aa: CASSPRDRGRGPYGYTF; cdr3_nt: TGTGCCAGCAGTCCCCGGGACAGGGGGCGAGGGCCTTATGGCTACACCTTC
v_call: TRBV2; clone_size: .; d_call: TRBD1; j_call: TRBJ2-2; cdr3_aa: CASSYRGANTGELFF; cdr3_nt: TGTGCCAGCAGCTACAGGGGCGCCAACACCGGGGAGCTGTTTTTT
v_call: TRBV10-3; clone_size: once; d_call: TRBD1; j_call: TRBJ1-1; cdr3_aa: CAITADRGNTEAFF; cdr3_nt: TGTGCCATCACTGCGGACAGGGGCAACACTGAAGCTTTCTTT
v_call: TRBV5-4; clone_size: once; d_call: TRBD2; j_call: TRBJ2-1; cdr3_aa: CASSLVPSGSNEQFF; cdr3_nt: TGTGCCAGCAGCTTGGTGCCTAGCGGGAGCAATGAGCAGTTCTTC
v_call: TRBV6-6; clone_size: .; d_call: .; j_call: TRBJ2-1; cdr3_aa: CASSFGTYNEQFF; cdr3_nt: TGTGCCAGCAGTTTCGGGACCTACAATGAGCAGTTCTTC
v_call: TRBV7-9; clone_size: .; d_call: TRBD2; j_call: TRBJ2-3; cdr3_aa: CASSDGLAGSTDTQYF; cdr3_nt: TGTGCCAGCAGCGACGGACTAGCGGGGAGCACAGATACGCAGTATTTT
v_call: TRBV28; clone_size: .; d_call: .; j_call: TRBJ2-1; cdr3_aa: CASSPPGGYNEQFF; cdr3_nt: TGTGCCAGCAGCCCTCCCGGGGGTTACAATGAGCAGTTCTTC
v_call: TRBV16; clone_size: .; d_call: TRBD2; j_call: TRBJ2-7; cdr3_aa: CASSRGGTSGDEQYF; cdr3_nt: TGTGCCAGCAGCCGGGGAGGTACTAGCGGGGACGAGCAGTACTTC
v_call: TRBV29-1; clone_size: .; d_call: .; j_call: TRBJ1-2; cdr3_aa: CSAQGGGDYGYTF; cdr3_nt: TGCAGCGCCCAAGGTGGAGGGGACTATGGCTACACCTTC
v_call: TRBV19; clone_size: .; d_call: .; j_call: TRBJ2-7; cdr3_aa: CASSPGVTGYEQYF; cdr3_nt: TGTGCCAGTTCACCTGGGGTGACGGGCTACGAGCAGTACTTC
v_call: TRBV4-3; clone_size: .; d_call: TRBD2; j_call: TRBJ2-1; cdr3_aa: CASSQVAGANEQFF; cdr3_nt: TGCGCCAGCAGCCAAGTAGCGGGAGCCAATGAGCAGTTCTTC
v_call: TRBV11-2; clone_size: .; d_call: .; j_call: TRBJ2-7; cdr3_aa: CASSLGSGSSEQYF; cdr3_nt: TGTGCCAGCAGCTTAGGATCGGGGTCGTCCGAGCAGTACTTC
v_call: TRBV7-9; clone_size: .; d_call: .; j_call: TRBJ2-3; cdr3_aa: CASSLLLGDTQYF; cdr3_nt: TGTGCCAGCAGCTTATTGTTGGGGGATACGCAGTATTTT